This record covers a single T cell receptor (beta chain). Its antigen is unknown. This CDR3 contains 15 residues. Germline CDR1 reads MNHEY; CDR2 reads SVGEGT. The V end lost 2 bases, the J end lost 0 bases, and 10 bases lay between the germline ends. Each sample used at least 6.5 million PBMCs. The data are from a study of blood T cells in healthy people across ages. General study results and limits: Any conclusive comparison of naive versus antigen-experienced cells was prevented by using unsorted PBMCs. Nothing was known about donor CMV status, and this possibly confounded expanded clonotype changes.

Sample-barcoded 5' priming and a J-beta primer mix drove a second PCR of about 6 to 11 cycles. TCRdb independently ran MiXCR on the 5' RACE reads; one entry per CDR3 protein. The sample lists hundreds of thousands of distinct CDR3 sequences, around 24% occurring once. These data were also filed under a second study, of T cells of mothers and their children. Per that paper: The study found slightly higher but non-significant overlap in related versus unrelated mother-child pairs.

Sequenced input: blood. This TCR came from a boy younger than 18 in good health. The chain recombines TRBV6-2 or TRBV6-3 with TRBJ2-5; a weak D match, TRBD2 (7 bases). The CDR3 spells CASSYEGGNQETQYF. CDR3 nucleotide sequence: TGTGCCAGCAGTTACGAGGGGGGGAACCAAGAGACCCAGTACTTC.